These T cell receptor beta chains were read from a single sample in a study of cytomegalovirus exposure and HLA in healthy donors. The repertoire was sequenced with immunoSEQ multiplex PCR; TCRdb's copy has only in-frame clones and lacks some. The sample includes 90,000 or so clones, approximately 80% seen only once; the top ten take approximately 23%. The sequencing input was PBMCs. These receptors were obtained from a woman in her forties or fifties in good health and CMV-seropositive. Both conserved end residues are part of each CDR3. The D gene is left open where the match is weak. A clone size is listed for some rows: how often the clone was seen (once, few, many), or a class if it is expanded.

clone size | J gene | V gene | D gene | CDR3 protein | CDR3 DNA
- | TRBJ2-3 | TRBV11-3 | - | CASSLVLDRHTQYF | TGTGCCAGCAGCTTAGTACTAGATCGGCATACGCAGTATTTT
- | TRBJ1-1 | TRBV10-1 | - | CASSADSLNTEAFF | TGCGCCAGCAGTGCGGACAGTCTGAACACTGAAGCTTTCTTT
once | TRBJ1-1 | TRBV6-5 | - | CASSRSGTPHTEAFF | TGTGCCAGCAGTAGATCCGGGACACCCCACACTGAAGCTTTCTTT
- | TRBJ1-1 | TRBV7-2 | - | CASSPPHKNTEAFF | TGTGCCAGCAGCCCCCCACACAAGAACACTGAAGCTTTCTTT
- | TRBJ2-5 | TRBV10-2 | TRBD1 | CASNGPGQGAGFETQYF | TGCGCCAGCAACGGACCGGGACAGGGGGCCGGTTTCGAGACCCAGTACTTC
- | TRBJ1-2 | TRBV13 | - | CASSLPFTQGNYGYTF | TGTGCCAGCAGCTTACCATTTACCCAGGGCAACTATGGCTACACCTTC
- | TRBJ1-2 | TRBV5-1 | TRBD1 | CASSSGQGALDGYTF | TGCGCCAGCAGCTCGGGACAGGGGGCGCTCGATGGCTACACCTTC
- | TRBJ2-3 | TRBV18 | - | CASSPEDSEDTQYF | TGTGCCAGCTCACCAGAGGATTCGGAAGATACGCAGTATTTT
- | TRBJ1-2 | TRBV6-1 | - | CASSPIGQNYGYTF | TGTGCCAGCAGTCCGATTGGGCAGAACTATGGCTACACCTTC
- | TRBJ1-2 | TRBV15 | TRBD1 | CATSRDLTGYSYTF | TGTGCCACCAGCAGAGATTTGACAGGGTATAGCTACACCTTC
few | TRBJ1-2 | TRBV14 | TRBD1 | CASSQERSYRGPGGYTF | TGTGCCAGCAGCCAAGAGAGATCCTACAGGGGGCCCGGTGGCTACACCTTC
- | TRBJ2-2 | TRBV6-1 | - | CASSEVTGRTGELFF | TGTGCCAGCAGTGAAGTGACAGGGAGGACCGGGGAGCTGTTTTTT
- | TRBJ2-7 | TRBV7-6 | TRBD2 | CASSFFDVLAGGEQYF | TGTGCCAGCAGCTTCTTCGACGTGCTAGCGGGGGGGGAGCAGTACTTC
- | TRBJ1-2 | TRBV9 | - | CASSAPKGGGAGYGYTF | TGTGCCAGCAGCGCGCCAAAGGGCGGAGGGGCCGGCTATGGCTACACCTTC
- | TRBJ2-7 | TRBV7-2 | TRBD2 | CASSLGGGQWEQYF | TGTGCCAGCAGCTTGGGCGGGGGGCAGTGGGAGCAGTACTTC
few | TRBJ1-2 | TRBV19 | TRBD1 | CASRDPGTGPYGYTF | TGTGCCAGTAGAGATCCAGGGACAGGGCCCTATGGCTACACCTTC
- | TRBJ2-1 | TRBV5-6 | TRBD1 | CASSRQGVSMWNEQFF | TGTGCCAGCAGCCGTCAGGGGGTCAGTATGTGGAATGAGCAGTTCTTC
- | TRBJ1-5 | TRBV19 | - | CASSMGQGAEPQHF | TGTGCCAGTAGTATGGGGCAGGGTGCCGAGCCCCAGCATTTT
- | TRBJ2-7 | TRBV5-1 | - | CASTLGGTTNLYEQYF | TGCGCCAGCACCCTTGGTGGGACAACCAACCTCTACGAGCAGTACTTC
- | TRBJ2-5 | TRBV5-4 | - | CASSSVGGSETQYF | TGTGCCAGCTCCTCCGTAGGGGGAAGTGAGACCCAGTACTTC
- | TRBJ2-1 | TRBV9 | TRBD2 | CASSGGGYNEQFF | TGTGCCAGCAGCGGGGGGGGCTACAATGAGCAGTTCTTC
few | TRBJ1-5 | TRBV2 | - | CASNEDWTGNQPQHF | TGTGCCAGCAATGAAGATTGGACAGGCAATCAGCCCCAGCATTTT
- | TRBJ1-3 | TRBV19 | TRBD1 | CASSMDRSSGNTIYF | TGTGCCAGTAGCATGGACAGGTCCTCTGGAAACACCATATATTTT
- | TRBJ2-7 | TRBV2 | TRBD1 | CASSPGTGGHEQYF | TGTGCCAGCAGTCCCGGGACAGGGGGCCACGAGCAGTACTTC
few | TRBJ1-3 | TRBV5-1 | - | CASSSDTPRAGNTIYF | TGCGCCAGCAGCTCGGACACACCCCGGGCTGGAAACACCATATATTTT
- | TRBJ2-1 | TRBV30 | - | CAWEGPRRNEQFF | TGTGCCTGGGAGGGTCCCCGGCGAAATGAGCAGTTCTTC
- | TRBJ2-1 | TRBV7-8 | - | CASSRRGDYNEQFF | TGTGCCAGCAGCCGTCGGGGAGATTACAATGAGCAGTTCTTC
once | TRBJ1-2 | TRBV30 | - | CAWSVLRGNGYTF | TGTGCCTGGAGTGTACTCCGGGGGAATGGCTACACCTTC
- | TRBJ1-2 | TRBV2 | TRBD1 | CASRGDRETYGYTF | TGTGCCAGCAGGGGAGACAGGGAAACATATGGCTACACCTTC
- | TRBJ2-3 | TRBV14 | TRBD1 | CASSQDLSGRGLDTQYF | TGTGCCAGCAGCCAAGATCTAAGCGGCAGGGGGCTAGATACGCAGTATTTT
few | TRBJ2-2 | TRBV4-2 | TRBD1 | CASSLKGGQGAGGELFF | TGTGCCAGCAGCCTCAAGGGGGGACAGGGGGCTGGCGGGGAGCTGTTTTTT
- | TRBJ2-1 | TRBV7-8 | - | CASSLAGLPNEQFF | TGTGCCAGCAGCTTAGCCGGACTCCCGAATGAGCAGTTCTTC
- | TRBJ1-5 | TRBV30 | TRBD1 | CAWSVGDRVNQPQHF | TGTGCCTGGAGTGTAGGAGACAGGGTCAATCAGCCCCAGCATTTT
- | TRBJ1-1 | TRBV7-9 | - | CASSTTGLQAFF | TGTGCCAGCAGCACCACAGGGTTACAAGCTTTCTTT
- | TRBJ2-7 | TRBV7-2 | TRBD2 | CASSWGLAGYEQYF | TGTGCCAGCAGCTGGGGACTAGCGGGGTACGAGCAGTACTTC
- | TRBJ2-1 | TRBV19 | - | CASSIDLNSGNEQFF | TGTGCCAGTAGTATAGATTTGAACAGCGGCAATGAGCAGTTCTTC
- | TRBJ2-5 | TRBV6-6 | - | CAVLRGSGETQYF | TGTGCCGTATTACGGGGGTCTGGCGAGACCCAGTACTTC
- | TRBJ1-3 | TRBV6-1 | TRBD1 | CASWGQSSSGNTIYF | TGTGCCAGCTGGGGACAGTCGTCCTCTGGAAACACCATATATTTT
once | TRBJ1-1 | TRBV19 | - | CASKVTPNTEAFF | TGTGCCAGTAAGGTGACACCAAACACTGAAGCTTTCTTT
- | TRBJ2-5 | TRBV6-1 | - | CASSENWAPETQYF | TGTGCCAGCAGTGAAAACTGGGCCCCAGAGACCCAGTACTTC
few | TRBJ2-7 | TRBV6-4 | TRBD2 | CASSGWASGTPCRYEQYF | TGTGCCAGCAGCGGGTGGGCTAGCGGGACCCCCTGCCGCTACGAGCAGTACTTC
- | TRBJ1-2 | TRBV25-1 | TRBD1 | CASSVSRGGWGGYTF | TGTGCCAGCAGTGTGAGCAGAGGGGGCTGGGGTGGCTACACCTTC
- | TRBJ2-2 | TRBV6-6 | TRBD1 | CASSRGTATNTGELFF | TGTGCCAGCAGCAGGGGGACAGCCACGAACACCGGGGAGCTGTTTTTT
- | TRBJ1-2 | TRBV7-9 | - | CASSLREPSGYTF | TGTGCCAGCAGCTTAAGAGAACCGAGTGGCTACACCTTC
many | TRBJ1-2 | TRBV6-5 | TRBD1 | CASSYSDRVQSSTF | TGTGCCAGCAGTTACTCCGACAGGGTTCAGTCAAGCACCTTC
- | TRBJ1-1 | TRBV10-3 | - | CAISESRARPFF | TGTGCCATCAGTGAGTCCAGGGCGCGACCTTTCTTT
- | TRBJ2-2 | TRBV7-3 | - | CASSSSTGELFF | TGTGCCAGCAGCTCCTCCACCGGGGAGCTGTTTTTT
- | TRBJ2-4 | TRBV9 | - | CASSVVGTTDIQYF | TGTGCCAGCAGCGTAGTGGGCACCACGGACATTCAGTACTTC
few | TRBJ1-5 | TRBV19 | TRBD1 | CASSIRRQGIEPQHF | TGTGCCAGTAGTATTAGACGACAGGGGATAGAGCCCCAGCATTTT
- | TRBJ2-3 | TRBV7-2 | TRBD1 | CASSFGQASDTQYF | TGTGCCAGCAGCTTTGGACAGGCGTCAGATACGCAGTATTTT
few | TRBJ2-5 | TRBV20-1 | - | CSARSEETQYF | TGCAGTGCTAGATCGGAAGAGACCCAGTACTTC
- | TRBJ2-7 | TRBV5-1 | - | CASSLTAELTYEQYF | TGCGCCAGCAGCTTGACCGCGGAGCTTACCTACGAGCAGTACTTC
- | TRBJ1-1 | TRBV27 | TRBD1 | CASSLAGGLFEAFF | TGTGCCAGCAGCTTGGCAGGGGGCTTGTTTGAAGCTTTCTTT